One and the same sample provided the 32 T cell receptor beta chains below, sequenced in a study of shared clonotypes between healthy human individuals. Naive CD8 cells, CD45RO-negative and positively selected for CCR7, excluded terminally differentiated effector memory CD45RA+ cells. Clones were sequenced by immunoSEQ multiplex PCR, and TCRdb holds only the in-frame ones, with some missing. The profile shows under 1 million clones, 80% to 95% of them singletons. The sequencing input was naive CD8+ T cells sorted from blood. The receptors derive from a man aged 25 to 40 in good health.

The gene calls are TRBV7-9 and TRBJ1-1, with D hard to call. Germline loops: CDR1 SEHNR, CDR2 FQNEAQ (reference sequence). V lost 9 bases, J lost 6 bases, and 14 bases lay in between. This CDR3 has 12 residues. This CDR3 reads CASRSDIPEAFF. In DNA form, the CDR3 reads TGTGCCAGTCGAAGCGATATACCTGAAGCTTTCTTT.

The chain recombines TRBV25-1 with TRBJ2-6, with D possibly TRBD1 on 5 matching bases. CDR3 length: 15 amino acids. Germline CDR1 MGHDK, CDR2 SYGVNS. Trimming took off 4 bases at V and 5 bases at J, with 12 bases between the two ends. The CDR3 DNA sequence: TGTGCCAGCAGTGGATCAGGGTTCCGGGCCAACGTCCTGACTTTC. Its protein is CASSGSGFRANVLTF.

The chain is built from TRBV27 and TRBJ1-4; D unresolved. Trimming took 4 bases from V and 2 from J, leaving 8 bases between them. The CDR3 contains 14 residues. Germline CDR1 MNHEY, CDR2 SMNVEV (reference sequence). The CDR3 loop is CASSSQPTNEKLFF. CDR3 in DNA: TGTGCCAGCAGTTCACAGCCGACTAATGAAAAACTGTTTTTT.

In DNA form, the CDR3 reads TGTGCCAGCAGTTCCCTCAACAGGGGGGGCGGGGAGCTGTTTTTT. Amino acid sequence: CASSSLNRGGGELFF. The rearrangement joins TRBV28 to TRBJ2-2, with D possibly matching TRBD1 (8 bases). The length of the CDR3 is 15 residues. V lost 4 bases and J 7 bases, leaving 16 bases between the germline ends. CDR1 and CDR2 (germline): MDHEN, SYDVKM. Complete variable domain (other parts from reference TRBV28 and TRBJ2-2): DVKVTQSSRYLVKRTGEKVFLECVQDMDHENMFWYRQDPGLGLRLIYFSYDVKMKEKGDIPEGYSVSREKKERFSLILESASTNQTSMYLCASSSLNRGGGELFFGEGSRLTVL.

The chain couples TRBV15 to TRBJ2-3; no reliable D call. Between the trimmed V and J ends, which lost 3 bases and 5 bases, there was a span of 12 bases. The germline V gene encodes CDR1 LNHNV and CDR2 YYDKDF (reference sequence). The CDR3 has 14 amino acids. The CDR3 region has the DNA TGTGCCACCAGCAGCCCCCCGGGTGGAGATACGCAGTATTTT. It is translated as CATSSPPGGDTQYF. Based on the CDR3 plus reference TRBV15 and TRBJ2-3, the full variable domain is DAMVIQNPRYQVTQFGKPVTLSCSQTLNHNVMYWYQQKSSQAPKLLFHYYDKDFNNEADTPDNFQSRRPNTSFCFLDIRSPGLGDTAMYLCATSSPPGGDTQYFGPGTRLTVL.

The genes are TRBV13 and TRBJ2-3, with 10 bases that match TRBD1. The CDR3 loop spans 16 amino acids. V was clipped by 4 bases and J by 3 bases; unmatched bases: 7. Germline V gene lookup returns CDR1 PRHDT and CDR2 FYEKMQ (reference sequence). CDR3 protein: CASSSRDRGLTDTQYF. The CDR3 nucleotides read TGTGCCAGCAGCTCAAGGGACAGGGGTTTGACAGATACGCAGTATTTT.

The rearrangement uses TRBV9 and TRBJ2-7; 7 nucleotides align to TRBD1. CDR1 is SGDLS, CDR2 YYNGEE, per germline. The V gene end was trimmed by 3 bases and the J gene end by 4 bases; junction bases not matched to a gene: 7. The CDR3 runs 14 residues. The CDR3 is CASSGRDSIYEQYF. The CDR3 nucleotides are TGTGCCAGCAGCGGACGGGACAGTATATACGAGCAGTACTTC.

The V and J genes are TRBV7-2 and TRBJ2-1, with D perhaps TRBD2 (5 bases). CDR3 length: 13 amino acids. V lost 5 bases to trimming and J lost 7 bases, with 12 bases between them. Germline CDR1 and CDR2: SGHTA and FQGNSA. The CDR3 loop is CASSRLPQNEQFF. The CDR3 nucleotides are TGTGCCAGCAGCCGACTACCCCAAAATGAGCAGTTCTTC.

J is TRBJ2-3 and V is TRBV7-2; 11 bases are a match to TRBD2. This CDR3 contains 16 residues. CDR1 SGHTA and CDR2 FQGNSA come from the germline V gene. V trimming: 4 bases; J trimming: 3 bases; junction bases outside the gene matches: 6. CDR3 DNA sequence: TGTGCCAGCAGCTCCCTTACTAGCGGGAGTACAGATACGCAGTATTTT. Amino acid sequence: CASSSLTSGSTDTQYF.

The CDR3 sequence is CASSLSLGVGTEAFF. In DNA form, the CDR3 reads TGTGCCAGCAGTTTGTCCCTGGGGGTAGGAACTGAAGCTTTCTTT. The rearrangement uses TRBV28 and TRBJ1-1, with a possible D match to TRBD1 (5 bases). The germline V gene encodes CDR1 MDHEN and CDR2 SYDVKM. The ends were cut back, 3 bases at V and 5 bases at J, with 16 bases in the middle. This CDR3 is 15 amino acids long.

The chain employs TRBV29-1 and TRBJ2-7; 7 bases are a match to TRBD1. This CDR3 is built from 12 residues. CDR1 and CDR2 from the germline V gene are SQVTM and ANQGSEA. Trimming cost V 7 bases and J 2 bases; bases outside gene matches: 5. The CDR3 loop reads CSGRDSPYEQYF. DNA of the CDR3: TGCAGCGGCCGGGACAGCCCCTACGAGCAGTACTTC.

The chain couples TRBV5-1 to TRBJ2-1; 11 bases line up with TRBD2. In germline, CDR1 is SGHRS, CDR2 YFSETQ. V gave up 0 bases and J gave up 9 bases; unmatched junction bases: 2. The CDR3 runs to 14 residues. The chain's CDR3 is CASSLELAGAEQFF. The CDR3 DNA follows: TGCGCCAGCAGCTTGGAACTAGCGGGAGCTGAGCAGTTCTTC.

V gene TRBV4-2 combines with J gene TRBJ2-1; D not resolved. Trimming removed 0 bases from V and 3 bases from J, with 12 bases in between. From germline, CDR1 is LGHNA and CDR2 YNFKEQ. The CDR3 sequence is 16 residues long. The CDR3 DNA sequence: TGTGCCAGCAGCCAAGATATCGAGCCCCGCTACAATGAGCAGTTCTTC. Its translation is CASSQDIEPRYNEQFF.

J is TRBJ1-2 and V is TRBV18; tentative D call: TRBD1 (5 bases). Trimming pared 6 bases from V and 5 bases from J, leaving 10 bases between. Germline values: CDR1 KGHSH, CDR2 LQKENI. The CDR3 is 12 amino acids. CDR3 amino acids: CASSLGGYGYTF. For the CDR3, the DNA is TGTGCCAGCTCTCTTGGGGGTTATGGCTACACCTTC.

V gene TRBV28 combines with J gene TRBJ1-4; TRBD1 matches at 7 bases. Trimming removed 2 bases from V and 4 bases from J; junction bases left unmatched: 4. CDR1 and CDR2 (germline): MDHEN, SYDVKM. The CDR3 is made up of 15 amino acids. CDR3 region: CASSLARGLNEKLFF. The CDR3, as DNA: TGTGCCAGCAGTTTAGCGAGGGGGCTTAATGAAAAACTGTTTTTT.

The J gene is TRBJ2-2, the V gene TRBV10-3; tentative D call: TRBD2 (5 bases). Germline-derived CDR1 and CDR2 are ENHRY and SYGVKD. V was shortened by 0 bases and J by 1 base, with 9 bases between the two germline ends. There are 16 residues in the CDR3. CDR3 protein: CAISESADLNTGELFF. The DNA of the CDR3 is TGTGCCATCAGTGAGTCTGCGGACTTGAACACCGGGGAGCTGTTTTTT.

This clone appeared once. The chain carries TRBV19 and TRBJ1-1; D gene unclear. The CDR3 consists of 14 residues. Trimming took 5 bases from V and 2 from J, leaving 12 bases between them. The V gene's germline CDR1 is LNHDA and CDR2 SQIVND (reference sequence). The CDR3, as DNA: TGTGCCAGTAGTCTCGGGTCACTTAACACTGAAGCTTTCTTT. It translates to CASSLGSLNTEAFF.

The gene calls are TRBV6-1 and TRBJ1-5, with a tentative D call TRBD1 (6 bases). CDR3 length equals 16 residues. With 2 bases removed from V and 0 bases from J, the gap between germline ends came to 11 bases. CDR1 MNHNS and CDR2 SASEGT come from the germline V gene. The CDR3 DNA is TGTGCCAGCAGTGAAATGACAGGCTATAGCAATCAGCCCCAGCATTTT. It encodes CASSEMTGYSNQPQHF.

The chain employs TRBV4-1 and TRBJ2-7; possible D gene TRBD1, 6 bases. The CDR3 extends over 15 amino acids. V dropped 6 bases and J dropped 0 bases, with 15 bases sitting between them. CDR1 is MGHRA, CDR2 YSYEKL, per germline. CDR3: CASRYRQASSYEQYF. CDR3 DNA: TGCGCCAGCAGATATAGACAGGCCAGCTCCTACGAGCAGTACTTC.

The CDR3 sequence is CASSRAGGRNTEAFF. CDR3 DNA: TGTGCCAGCAGCCGAGCTGGGGGACGGAACACTGAAGCTTTCTTT. This chain connects TRBV7-9 to TRBJ1-1; maybe TRBD1 (5 bases). With 5 bases removed from V and 1 base from J, the gap between germline ends came to 14 bases. CDR1 SEHNR and CDR2 FQNEAQ come from the germline V gene (reference sequence). The CDR3 consists of 15 residues.

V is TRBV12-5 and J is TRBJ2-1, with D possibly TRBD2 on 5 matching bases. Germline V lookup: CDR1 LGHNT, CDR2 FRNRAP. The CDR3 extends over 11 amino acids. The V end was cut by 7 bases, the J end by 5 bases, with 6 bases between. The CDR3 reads CASARDNEQFF. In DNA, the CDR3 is TGTGCTAGTGCGCGGGACAATGAGCAGTTCTTC.

The CDR3 loop reads CASSLGLAGGYEQFF. In DNA form, the CDR3 reads TGTGCCAGCAGCTTAGGACTAGCGGGAGGTTATGAGCAGTTCTTC. The chain joins TRBV7-9 to TRBJ2-1; 13 bases map to TRBD2. Per germline, CDR1 SEHNR and CDR2 FQNEAQ (reference sequence). There are 15 residues in the CDR3. Trimming took 1 base from V and 8 from J; bases not matched to a gene: 2.

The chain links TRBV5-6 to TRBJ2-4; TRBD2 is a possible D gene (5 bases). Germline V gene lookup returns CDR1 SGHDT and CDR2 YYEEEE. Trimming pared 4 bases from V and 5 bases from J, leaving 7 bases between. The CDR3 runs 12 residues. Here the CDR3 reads CASSGSENIQYF. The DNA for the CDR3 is TGTGCCAGCAGCGGTAGCGAAAACATTCAGTACTTC.

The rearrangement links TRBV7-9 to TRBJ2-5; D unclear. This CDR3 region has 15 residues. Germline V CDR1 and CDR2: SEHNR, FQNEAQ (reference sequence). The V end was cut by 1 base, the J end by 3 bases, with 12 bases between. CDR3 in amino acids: CASSLGIDTEETQYF. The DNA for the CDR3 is TGTGCCAGCAGCTTAGGAATAGATACTGAAGAGACCCAGTACTTC.

CDR3 amino acids: CASSATRTEAFF. In DNA, the CDR3 is TGTGCCAGCAGCGCGACTCGGACTGAAGCTTTCTTT. This sequence joins TRBV7-9 and TRBJ1-1, with no clear D. From germline, CDR1 is SEHNR and CDR2 FQNEAQ (reference sequence). The CDR3 covers 12 residues. Deletions cut 5 bases from V and 5 bases from J, with 9 bases between.

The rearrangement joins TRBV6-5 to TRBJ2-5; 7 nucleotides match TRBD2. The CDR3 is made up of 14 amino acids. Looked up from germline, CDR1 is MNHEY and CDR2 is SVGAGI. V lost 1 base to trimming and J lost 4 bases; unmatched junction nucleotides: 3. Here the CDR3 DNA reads TGTGCCAGCAGTTACTGGGAGGGCGGAGAGACCCAGTACTTC. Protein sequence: CASSYWEGGETQYF.

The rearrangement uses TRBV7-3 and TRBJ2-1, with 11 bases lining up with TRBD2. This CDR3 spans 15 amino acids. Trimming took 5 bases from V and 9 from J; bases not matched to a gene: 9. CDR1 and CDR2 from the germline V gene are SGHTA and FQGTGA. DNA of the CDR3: TGTGCCAGCAGCCCAGGACTAGCGGGTTTCGGTGAGCAGTTCTTC. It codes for CASSPGLAGFGEQFF. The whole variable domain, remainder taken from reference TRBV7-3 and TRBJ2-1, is GAGVSQTPSNKVTEKGKYVELRCDPISGHTALYWYRQSLGQGPEFLIYFQGTGAADDSGLPNDRFFAVRPEGSVSTLKIQRTERGDSAVYLCASSPGLAGFGEQFFGPGTRLTVL.

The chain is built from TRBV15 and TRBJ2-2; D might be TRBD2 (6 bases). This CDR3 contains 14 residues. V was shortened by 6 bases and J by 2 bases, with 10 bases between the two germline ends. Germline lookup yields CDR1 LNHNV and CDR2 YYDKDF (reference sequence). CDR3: CATSEGGNTGELFF. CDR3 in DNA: TGTGCCACCAGTGAGGGAGGAAACACCGGGGAGCTGTTTTTT.

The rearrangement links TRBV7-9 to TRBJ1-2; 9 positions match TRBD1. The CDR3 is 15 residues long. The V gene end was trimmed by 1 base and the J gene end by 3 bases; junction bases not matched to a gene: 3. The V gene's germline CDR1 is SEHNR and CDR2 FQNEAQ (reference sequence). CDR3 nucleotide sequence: TGTGCCAGCAGCTTAGTCCGGACAGGGGACTATGGCTACACCTTC. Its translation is CASSLVRTGDYGYTF. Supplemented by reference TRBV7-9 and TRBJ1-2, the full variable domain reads DTGVSQNPRHKITKRGQNVTFRCDPISEHNRLYWYRQTLGQGPEFLTYFQNEAQLEKSRLLSDRFSAERPKGSFSTLEIQRTEQGDSAMYLCASSLVRTGDYGYTFGSGTRLTVV.

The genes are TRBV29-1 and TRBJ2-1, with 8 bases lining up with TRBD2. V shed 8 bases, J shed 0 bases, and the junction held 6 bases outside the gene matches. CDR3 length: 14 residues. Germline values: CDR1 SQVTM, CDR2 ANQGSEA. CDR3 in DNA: TGCAGCATCGTAGCGGGATTCTCCTACAATGAGCAGTTCTTC. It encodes CSIVAGFSYNEQFF.

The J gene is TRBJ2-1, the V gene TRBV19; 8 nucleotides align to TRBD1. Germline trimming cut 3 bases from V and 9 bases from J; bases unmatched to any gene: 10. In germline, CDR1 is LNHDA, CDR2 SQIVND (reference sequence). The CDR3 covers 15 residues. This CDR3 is CASSIPDRVFGEQFF. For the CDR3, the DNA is TGTGCCAGTAGTATTCCGGACAGGGTTTTCGGTGAGCAGTTCTTC.

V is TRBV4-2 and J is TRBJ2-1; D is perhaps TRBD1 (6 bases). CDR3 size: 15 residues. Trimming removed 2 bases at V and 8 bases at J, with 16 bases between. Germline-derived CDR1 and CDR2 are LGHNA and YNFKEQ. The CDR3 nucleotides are TGTGCCAGCAGCCAACGTCTACAGGGTGTCGATGAGCAGTTCTTC. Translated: CASSQRLQGVDEQFF.